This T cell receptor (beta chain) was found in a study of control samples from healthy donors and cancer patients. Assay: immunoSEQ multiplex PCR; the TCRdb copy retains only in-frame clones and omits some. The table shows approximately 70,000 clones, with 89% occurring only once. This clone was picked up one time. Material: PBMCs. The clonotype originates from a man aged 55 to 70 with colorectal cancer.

CDR3 protein: CASRTSIGDTQYF. The CDR3 nucleotides are TGTGCCAGCCGGACTAGTATCGGAGATACGCAGTATTTT. The gene calls are TRBV27 and TRBJ2-3, with 7 bases aligning to TRBD2. CDR3 length equals 13 residues. Germline trimming cut 8 bases from V and 5 bases from J; bases unmatched to any gene: 7. The germline CDR1 and CDR2 sequences are MNHEY and SMNVEV (reference sequence).